This T cell receptor beta chain was obtained from a study of shared clonotypes between healthy human individuals. The assay was immunoSEQ multiplex PCR, and TCRdb's table has in-frame clones only and misses some. The top ten hold around 1.5% of the sample, which has 950,000 to 1,300,000 clones, about three quarters seen once. V shed 0 bases and J shed 7 bases, with 13 bases lying between them. This CDR3 has 14 amino acids. Germline assignment: CDR1 SGDLS and CDR2 YYNGEE. This clonotype was sampled from a man in his late teens or twenties in good health. Sequencing used memory CD4+ T cells sorted from blood. The subset was: CD45RA-negative fraction. The chain recombines TRBV9 with TRBJ1-2; maybe TRBD1 (6 bases). CDR3 sequence reads: CASSVGTVSLGYTF. The CDR3, as DNA: TGTGCCAGCAGCGTAGGGACAGTATCCCTTGGCTACACCTTC. Using reference TRBV9 and TRBJ1-2 for the parts outside the CDR3, the full variable domain is DSGVTQTPKHLITATGQRVTLRCSPRSGDLSVYWYQQSLDQGLQFLIQYYNGEERAKGNILERFSAQQFPDLHSELNLSSLELGDSALYFCASSVGTVSLGYTFGSGTRLTVV.